These 22 T cell receptor beta chains were all obtained from the same sample, sequenced in a study of blood T cell repertoires in COVID-19. The protocol was immunoSEQ multiplex PCR, while the TCRdb copy is restricted to in-frame clones and leaves out a portion. The sample contains 260,000 or so clones, approximately 85% of which appear only once. Input material: peripheral blood. The receptors originated from a man younger than 35 with active or convalescent COVID-19.

CDR3: CASSEAGITGGKNEQFF. CDR3 DNA sequence: TGTGCCAGCAGTGAAGCCGGGATTACAGGGGGGAAGAATGAGCAGTTCTTC. V is TRBV6-1 and J is TRBJ2-1, with 8 bases aligning to TRBD1. V lost 0 bases to trimming and J lost 7 bases; unmatched junction nucleotides: 11. The CDR3 is 17 residues long. In germline, CDR1 is MNHNS, CDR2 SASEGT.

This chain uses TRBV6-2 or TRBV6-3 with TRBJ2-5; 8 bases fit TRBD2. Germline CDR1 MNHEY, CDR2 SVGEGT. This CDR3 region has 18 residues. V gave up 2 bases and J gave up 5 bases; unmatched junction bases: 16. The CDR3 DNA reads TGTGCCAGCAGTTACACGCTTCTAGCGGGTGGTTTCCGGGAGACCCAGTACTTC. It specifies CASSYTLLAGGFRETQYF.

The chain couples TRBV27 to TRBJ1-3; D not resolved. This CDR3 contains 11 residues. Germline CDR1 reads MNHEY; CDR2 reads SMNVEV (reference sequence). V lost 11 bases to trimming and J lost 1 base, with 6 bases between them. CDR3 sequence: CAAGSGNTIYF. The CDR3 DNA sequence: TGTGCCGCGGGATCTGGAAACACCATATATTTT.

The V gene is TRBV13, the J gene TRBJ2-2; 8 bases fit TRBD1. This CDR3 is 16 amino acids long. The germline V gene has CDR1 PRHDT and CDR2 FYEKMQ (reference sequence). Trimming at V came to 6 bases and at J to 0 bases, leaving 6 bases not matched to a gene. The chain's CDR3 is CASRRQGAANTGELFF. The CDR3 nucleotides are TGTGCCAGCAGACGTCAGGGGGCTGCGAACACCGGGGAGCTGTTTTTT.

The chain is built from TRBV5-6 and TRBJ2-7, with 9 nucleotides matching TRBD2. CDR1 is SGHDT, CDR2 YYEEEE, per germline. The J segment lost 3 bases and the V segment lost 0 bases, leaving 1 base of the junction unmatched. The CDR3 length is 14 residues. DNA for the CDR3: TGTGCCAGCAGCTTGGGGACTAGCGTCTACGAGCAGTACTTC. Translating gives CASSLGTSVYEQYF.

The chain has TRBV11-1 and TRBJ1-2; 7 nucleotides agree with TRBD1. The CDR3 length is 15 residues. Trimming removed 1 base from V and 4 bases from J; junction bases left unmatched: 6. Per the germline V gene, CDR1 is SGHAT and CDR2 is FQDESV (reference sequence). The CDR3 loop reads CASSLDRGTSYGYTF. As DNA, the CDR3 is TGTGCCAGCAGCTTAGACAGGGGAACGAGCTATGGCTACACCTTC.

V usage is TRBV9 and J usage is TRBJ1-2; possibly TRBD1 for D (6 bases). The V end was cut by 3 bases, the J end by 3 bases, with 9 bases between. The CDR3 consists of 13 residues. Germline lookup yields CDR1 SGDLS and CDR2 YYNGEE. The CDR3 reads CASSEGQHYGYTF. The DNA for the CDR3 is TGTGCCAGCAGCGAAGGACAGCACTATGGCTACACCTTC.

V and J are TRBV7-2 and TRBJ1-6; D remains unclear. The V gene's germline CDR1 is SGHTA and CDR2 FQGNSA. Trimming cost V 4 bases and J 10 bases, with 20 bases left between them. The length of the CDR3 is 16 residues. CDR3 bases: TGTGCCAGCAGCTCGCCGGGGAAGAAGGGCGAATCACCCCTCCACTTT. This sequence encodes CASSSPGKKGESPLHF.

The genes are TRBV15 and TRBJ2-5; 7 bases map to TRBD2. From germline, CDR1 is LNHNV and CDR2 YYDKDF (reference sequence). CDR3 length: 15 amino acids. With 1 base clipped from V and 3 bases from J, the junction kept 5 bases outside the gene matches. The DNA of the CDR3 is TGTGCCACCAGCAGAGCGGCGGGGGAAGAAGAGACCCAGTACTTC. Translated: CATSRAAGEEETQYF.

The chain uses TRBV27 and TRBJ1-2, with a possible D match to TRBD1 (6 bases). The CDR3 has 15 amino acids. Germline V gene lookup returns CDR1 MNHEY and CDR2 SMNVEV (reference sequence). The V end lost 0 bases, the J end lost 7 bases, and 15 bases lay between the germline ends. The CDR3 is CASSLSAGGGGGYTF. CDR3 nucleotide sequence: TGTGCCAGCAGTTTATCGGCAGGAGGGGGGGGTGGCTACACCTTC.

This sequence joins TRBV11-1 and TRBJ2-7; D possibly corresponds to TRBD1 (5 bases). The CDR3 is 15 residues long. Trimming pared 5 bases from V and 2 bases from J, leaving 16 bases between. Per the germline V gene, CDR1 is SGHAT and CDR2 is FQDESV (reference sequence). The CDR3 DNA reads TGTGCCAGCAGCGGGTTCGCAGGGATTACCTACGAGCAGTACTTC. Translation: CASSGFAGITYEQYF.

The chain combines TRBV4-1 with TRBJ2-5; a weak D match, TRBD1 (8 bases). The CDR3 sequence is 18 residues long. CDR1 is MGHRA, CDR2 YSYEKL, per germline. Trimming pared 1 base from V and 3 bases from J, leaving 21 bases between. CDR3 amino acids: CASSQGGGTGRPKETQYF. DNA of the CDR3: TGCGCCAGCAGCCAAGGGGGAGGGACAGGACGTCCGAAAGAGACCCAGTACTTC.

V gene TRBV19 combines with J gene TRBJ2-2; TRBD1 matches 7 bases. The trim removed 9 bases at V and 6 bases at J, leaving 4 bases unmatched. CDR3 length: 12 residues. Germline CDR1 and CDR2: LNHDA and SQIVND (reference sequence). The CDR3 sequence: CASMTGPGELFF. CDR3 bases: TGTGCCAGCATGACAGGGCCCGGGGAGCTGTTTTTT.

This chain joins TRBV10-3 and TRBJ2-5; 10 bases fit TRBD2. Germline V gene data show CDR1 as ENHRY and CDR2 as SYGVKD. CDR3 length equals 13 residues. V shed 10 bases, J shed 5 bases, and the junction held 7 bases outside the gene matches. The CDR3 spells CATAAGGRETQYF. DNA of the CDR3: TGTGCCACCGCAGCGGGGGGGCGGGAGACCCAGTACTTC.

The chain combines TRBV29-1 with TRBJ2-3, with a weak D call TRBD2 (5 bases). The CDR3 consists of 13 residues. From germline, CDR1 is SQVTM and CDR2 ANQGSEA. V lost 7 bases, J lost 8 bases, and 19 bases lay in between. This CDR3 is CSATDGGLGTQYF. As DNA, the CDR3 is TGCAGCGCCACGGACGGAGGTCTGGGTACGCAGTATTTT.

This clone appeared once. V and J are TRBV6-1 and TRBJ2-1, with TRBD2 identical over 8 bases. The germline CDR1 and CDR2 sequences are MNHNS and SASEGT. The CDR3 totals 15 residues. Trimming at V came to 3 bases and at J to 5 bases, leaving 6 bases not matched to a gene. CDR3 in amino acids: CASSETSVTDNEQFF. The CDR3 DNA is TGTGCCAGCAGTGAGACTAGCGTAACGGACAATGAGCAGTTCTTC.

This chain links TRBV12-3 or TRBV12-4 with TRBJ1-4; 7 positions agree with TRBD1. The length of the CDR3 is 13 residues. J was trimmed by 10 bases and V by 3 bases; bases with no gene match: 5. CDR3 nucleotides: TGTGCCAGCAGTTTCAGACAGGGTCCAAAACTGTTTTTT. Translating gives CASSFRQGPKLFF.

V is TRBV3-1 (or the pseudogene TRBV3-2) and J is TRBJ1-1; weak D call: TRBD1 (6 bases). Germline V gives CDR1 LGHDT, CDR2 YNNKEL (reference sequence). The CDR3 runs 15 residues. The ends were cut back, 0 bases at V and 6 bases at J, with 14 bases in the middle. CDR3 amino acids: CASSQDSQGLSEAFF. CDR3 in DNA: TGTGCCAGCAGCCAAGATTCACAGGGCCTTTCTGAAGCTTTCTTT.

CDR3: CASSFGLWETQYF. CDR3 nucleotide sequence: TGTGCCAGCAGTTTTGGGCTGTGGGAGACCCAGTACTTC. The rearrangement joins TRBV12-3 or TRBV12-4 to TRBJ2-5; D gene unclear. The CDR3 spans 13 residues. V was cut by 3 bases and J by 5 bases, with 10 bases left in between.

This clone was detected ten times or more. The gene calls are TRBV7-9 and TRBJ1-2; D is perhaps TRBD1 (6 bases). The CDR3 has 15 residues. CDR1 is SEHNR, CDR2 FQNEAQ, per germline (reference sequence). Trimming pared 2 bases from V and 7 bases from J, leaving 17 bases between. This chain's CDR3 is CASSLSGTFSGGYTF. CDR3 sequence (DNA): TGTGCCAGCAGCTTATCAGGGACATTCTCTGGTGGCTACACCTTC. Drawing the rest from reference TRBV7-9 and TRBJ1-2, the complete variable domain is DTGVSQNPRHKITKRGQNVTFRCDPISEHNRLYWYRQTLGQGPEFLTYFQNEAQLEKSRLLSDRFSAERPKGSFSTLEIQRTEQGDSAMYLCASSLSGTFSGGYTFGSGTRLTVV.

The CDR3 nucleotides read TGCGCCAGCAGCTTGGGATCCCCCTACCCCCCAGATACGCAGTATTTT. It translates to CASSLGSPYPPDTQYF. The J gene is TRBJ2-3, the V gene TRBV5-1; D unclear. The V and J ends lost 0 bases and 4 bases respectively, with 15 bases between them. The germline gives CDR1 SGHRS, CDR2 YFSETQ. The CDR3 has 16 amino acids.

The chain combines TRBV21-1 with TRBJ1-5; the D call in the table, TRBD1, was not verified against the DNA. TRBV21-1 has pseudogene status. The CDR3 is made up of 14 amino acids. The DNA for the CDR3 is TGTGCCAGCAGCAAATCAGGGCCCAATCAGCCCCAGCATTTT. Its protein product is CASSKSGPNQPQHF.